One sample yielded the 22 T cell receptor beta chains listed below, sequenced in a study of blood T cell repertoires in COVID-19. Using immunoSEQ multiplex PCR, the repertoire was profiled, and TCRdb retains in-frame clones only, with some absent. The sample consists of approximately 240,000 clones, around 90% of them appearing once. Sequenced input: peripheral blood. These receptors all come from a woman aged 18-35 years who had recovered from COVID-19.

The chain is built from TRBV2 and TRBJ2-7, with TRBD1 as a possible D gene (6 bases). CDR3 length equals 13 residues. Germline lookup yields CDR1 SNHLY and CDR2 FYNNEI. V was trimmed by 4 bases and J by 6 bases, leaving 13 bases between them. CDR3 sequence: CASSVGGSSEQYF. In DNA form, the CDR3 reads TGTGCCAGCAGTGTAGGGGGTTCGAGCGAGCAGTACTTC.

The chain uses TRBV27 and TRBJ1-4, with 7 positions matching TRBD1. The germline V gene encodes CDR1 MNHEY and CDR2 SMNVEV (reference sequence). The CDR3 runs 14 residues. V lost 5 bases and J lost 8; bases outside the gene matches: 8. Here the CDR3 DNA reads TGTGCCAGCAGTCTAAGACAGGGCGGCGAAAAACTGTTTTTT. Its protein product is CASSLRQGGEKLFF.

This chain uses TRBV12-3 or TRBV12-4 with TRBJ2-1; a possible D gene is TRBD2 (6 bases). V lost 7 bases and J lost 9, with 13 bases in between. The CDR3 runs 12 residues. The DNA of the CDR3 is TGTGCCAGCATCTCGGGCGGGACTGAGCAGTTCTTC. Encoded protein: CASISGGTEQFF.

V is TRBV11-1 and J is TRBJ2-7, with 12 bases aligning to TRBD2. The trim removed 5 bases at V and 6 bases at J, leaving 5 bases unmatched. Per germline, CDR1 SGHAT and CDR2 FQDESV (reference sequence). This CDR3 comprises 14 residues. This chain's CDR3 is CASSPGLAGPEQYF. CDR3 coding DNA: TGTGCCAGCAGCCCCGGACTAGCGGGACCCGAGCAGTACTTC.

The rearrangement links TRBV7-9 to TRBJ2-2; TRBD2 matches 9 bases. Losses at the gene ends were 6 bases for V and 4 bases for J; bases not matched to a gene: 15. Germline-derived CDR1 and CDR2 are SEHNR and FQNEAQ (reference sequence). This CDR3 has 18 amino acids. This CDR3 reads CASRHNPRLAGVTGELFF. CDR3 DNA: TGTGCCAGCAGACACAACCCGCGATTAGCGGGAGTCACCGGGGAGCTGTTTTTT.

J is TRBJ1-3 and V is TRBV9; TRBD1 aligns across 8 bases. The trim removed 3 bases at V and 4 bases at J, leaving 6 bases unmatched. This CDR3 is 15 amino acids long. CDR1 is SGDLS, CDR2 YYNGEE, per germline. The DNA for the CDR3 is TGTGCCAGCAGCGAGTTGACAGGGGCCGGAAACACCATATATTTT. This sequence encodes CASSELTGAGNTIYF.

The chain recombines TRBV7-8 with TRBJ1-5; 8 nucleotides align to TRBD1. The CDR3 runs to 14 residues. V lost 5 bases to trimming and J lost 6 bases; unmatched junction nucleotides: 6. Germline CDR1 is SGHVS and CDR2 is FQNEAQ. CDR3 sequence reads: CASSGQGPIQPQHF. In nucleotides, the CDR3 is TGTGCCAGCAGCGGACAGGGTCCGATTCAGCCCCAGCATTTT.

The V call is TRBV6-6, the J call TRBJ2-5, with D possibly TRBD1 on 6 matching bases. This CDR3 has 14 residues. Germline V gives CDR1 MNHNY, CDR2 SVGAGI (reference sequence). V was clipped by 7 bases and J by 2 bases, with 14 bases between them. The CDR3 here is CASIPDRDQETQYF. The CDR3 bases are TGTGCCAGCATCCCGGACAGAGATCAAGAGACCCAGTACTTC.

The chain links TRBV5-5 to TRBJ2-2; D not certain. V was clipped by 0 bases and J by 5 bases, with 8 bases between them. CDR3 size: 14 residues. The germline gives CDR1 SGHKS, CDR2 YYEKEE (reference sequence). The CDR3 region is CASSLVGPTGELFF. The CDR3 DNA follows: TGTGCCAGCAGCTTGGTTGGGCCGACCGGGGAGCTGTTTTTT. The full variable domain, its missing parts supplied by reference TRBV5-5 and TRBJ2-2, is DAGVTQSPTHLIKTRGQQVTLRCSPISGHKSVSWYQQVLGQGPQFIFQYYEKEERGRGNFPDRFSARQFPNYSSELNVNALLLGDSALYLCASSLVGPTGELFFGEGSRLTVL.

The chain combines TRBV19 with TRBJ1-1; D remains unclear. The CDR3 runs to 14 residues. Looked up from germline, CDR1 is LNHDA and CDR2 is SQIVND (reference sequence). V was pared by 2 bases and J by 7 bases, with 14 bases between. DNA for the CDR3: TGTGCCAGTAGTATACGGAGGGCTTTGGGTGAAGCTTTCTTT. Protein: CASSIRRALGEAFF.

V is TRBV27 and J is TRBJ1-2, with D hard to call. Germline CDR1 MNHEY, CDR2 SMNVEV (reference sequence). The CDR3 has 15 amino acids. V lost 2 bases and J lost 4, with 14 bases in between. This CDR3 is CASSLTGVQGYGYTF. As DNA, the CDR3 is TGTGCCAGCAGTTTAACCGGGGTACAAGGCTATGGCTACACCTTC.

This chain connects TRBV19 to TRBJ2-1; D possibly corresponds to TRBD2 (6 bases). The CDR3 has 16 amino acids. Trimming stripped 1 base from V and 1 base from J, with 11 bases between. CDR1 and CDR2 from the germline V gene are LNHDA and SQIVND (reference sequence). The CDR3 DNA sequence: TGTGCCAGTAGTATAGCGTTCGGGAGATCCTACAATGAGCAGTTCTTC. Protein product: CASSIAFGRSYNEQFF.

This chain's CDR3 is CASSITGVDSPLHF. The CDR3, as DNA: TGCGCCAGCAGCATCACAGGGGTAGATTCACCCCTCCACTTT. This chain links TRBV5-1 with TRBJ1-6; TRBD1 matches at 7 bases. This CDR3 is 14 amino acids long. V was clipped by 4 bases and J by 8 bases; unmatched bases: 6. Germline CDR1 SGHRS, CDR2 YFSETQ.

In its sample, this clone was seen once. The CDR3 region is CASSLGQLIPPSYEQYF. CDR3 sequence (DNA): TGTGCCAGCAGCTTAGGACAGTTAATACCCCCTAGCTACGAGCAGTACTTC. The gene calls are TRBV11-2 and TRBJ2-7; tentatively, D is TRBD1 (5 bases). Trimming took off 1 base at V and 3 bases at J, with 19 bases between the two ends. This CDR3 spans 17 amino acids. Germline CDR1 SGHAT, CDR2 FQNNGV.

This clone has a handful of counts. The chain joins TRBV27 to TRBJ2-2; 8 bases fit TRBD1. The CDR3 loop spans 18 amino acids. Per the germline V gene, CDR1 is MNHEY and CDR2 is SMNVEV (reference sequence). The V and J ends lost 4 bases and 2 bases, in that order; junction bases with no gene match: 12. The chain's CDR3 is CASSSPSGTGPNTGELFF. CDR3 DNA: TGTGCCAGCAGTTCCCCTTCCGGGACAGGACCCAACACCGGGGAGCTGTTTTTT.

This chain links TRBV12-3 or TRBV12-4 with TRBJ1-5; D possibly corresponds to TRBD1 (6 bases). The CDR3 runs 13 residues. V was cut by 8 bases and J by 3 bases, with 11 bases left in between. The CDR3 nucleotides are TGTGCCAGCGGGAACAGGGACAATCAGCCCCAGCATTTT. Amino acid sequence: CASGNRDNQPQHF.

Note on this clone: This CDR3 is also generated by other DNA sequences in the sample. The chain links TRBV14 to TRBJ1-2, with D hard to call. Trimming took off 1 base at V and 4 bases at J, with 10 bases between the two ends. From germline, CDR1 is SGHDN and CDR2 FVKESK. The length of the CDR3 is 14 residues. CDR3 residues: CASSQGYSGYGYTF. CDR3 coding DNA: TGTGCCAGCAGCCAAGGATATTCCGGCTATGGCTACACCTTC.

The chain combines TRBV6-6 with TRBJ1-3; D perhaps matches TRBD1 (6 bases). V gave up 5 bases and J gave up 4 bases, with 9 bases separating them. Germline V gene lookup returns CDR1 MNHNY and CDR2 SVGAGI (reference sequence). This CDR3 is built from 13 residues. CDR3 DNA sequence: TGTGCCAGCAGTACCACAGGGGGAAACACCATATATTTT. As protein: CASSTTGGNTIYF.

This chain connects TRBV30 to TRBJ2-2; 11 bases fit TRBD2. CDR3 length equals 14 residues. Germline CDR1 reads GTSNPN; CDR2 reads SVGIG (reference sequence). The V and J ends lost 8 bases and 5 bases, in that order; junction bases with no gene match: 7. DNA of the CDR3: TGTGCCGGAGGACTAGCGGGTAGGACCGGGGAGCTGTTTTTT. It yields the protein CAGGLAGRTGELFF.

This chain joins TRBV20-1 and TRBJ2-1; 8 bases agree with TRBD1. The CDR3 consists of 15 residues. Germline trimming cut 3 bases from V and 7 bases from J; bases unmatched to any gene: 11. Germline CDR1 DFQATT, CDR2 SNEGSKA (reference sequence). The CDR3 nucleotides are TGCAGTGCTAGTCGGACAGGGTCGTGGTGGAATGAGCAGTTCTTC. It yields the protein CSASRTGSWWNEQFF.

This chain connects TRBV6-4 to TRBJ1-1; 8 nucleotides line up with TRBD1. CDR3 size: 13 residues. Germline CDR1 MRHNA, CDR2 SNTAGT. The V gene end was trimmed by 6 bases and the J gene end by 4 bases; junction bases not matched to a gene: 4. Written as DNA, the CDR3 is TGTGCCAGCAGACCCACAGGGGGCACTGAAGCTTTCTTT. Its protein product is CASRPTGGTEAFF.

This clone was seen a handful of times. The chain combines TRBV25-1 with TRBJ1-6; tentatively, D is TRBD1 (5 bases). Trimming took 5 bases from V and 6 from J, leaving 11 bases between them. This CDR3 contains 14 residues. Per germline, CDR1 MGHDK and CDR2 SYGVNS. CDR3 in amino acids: CASSHLDSNSPLHF. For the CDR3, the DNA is TGTGCCAGCAGTCATCTTGACAGTAATTCACCCCTCCACTTT.